A single sample is the source of the 11 T cell receptor beta chains below, sequenced in a study of radiotherapy plus CTLA-4 blockade in lung cancer. Assay: immunoSEQ multiplex PCR; the TCRdb copy retains only in-frame clones and omits some. The sample includes more than 90,000 clones, 65% to 85% of them seen just once. Material: peripheral blood, obtained from a patient treated with radiotherapy plus ipilimumab. The origin of the receptors is a human donor with non-small cell lung cancer who had a partial response to radiotherapy plus ipilimumab.

V and J are TRBV19 and TRBJ2-1, with 9 bases aligning to TRBD2. The V gene end was trimmed by 3 bases and the J gene end by 9 bases; junction bases not matched to a gene: 12. Germline V CDR1 and CDR2: LNHDA, SQIVND (reference sequence). The CDR3 consists of 16 residues. This chain's CDR3 is CASSMKAGGRNSEQFF. CDR3 nucleotide sequence: TGTGCCAGTAGTATGAAGGCGGGAGGGCGTAATAGTGAGCAGTTCTTC.

The chain employs TRBV28 and TRBJ1-2; D is uncertain. V was cut by 6 bases and J by 4 bases, with 9 bases left in between. Germline V gene lookup returns CDR1 MDHEN and CDR2 SYDVKM. The CDR3 spans 12 residues. The DNA of the CDR3 is TGTGCCAGCAGCCTAGCCGCCTATGGCTACACCTTC. It specifies CASSLAAYGYTF.

The chain employs TRBV5-1 and TRBJ2-7; 10 nucleotides match TRBD1. The CDR3 is made up of 15 amino acids. V was clipped by 10 bases and J by 7 bases; unmatched bases: 17. Germline loops: CDR1 SGHRS, CDR2 YFSETQ. CDR3 residues: CAGMDPGQGLKEQYF. CDR3 nucleotides: TGCGCCGGCATGGACCCGGGACAGGGGCTCAAAGAGCAGTACTTC.

The chain combines TRBV27 with TRBJ2-5; the match to TRBD2 covers 8 bases. With V trimmed by 5 bases and J by 9 bases, 5 bases remained unmatched. This CDR3 has 12 amino acids. CDR1 is MNHEY, CDR2 SMNVEV, per germline (reference sequence). In DNA form, the CDR3 reads TGTGCCAGCAGTCCAATGCGGGAGGCCCAGTACTTC. Its protein is CASSPMREAQYF.

The J gene is TRBJ1-5, the V gene TRBV28, with 7 bases fitting TRBD1. CDR1 is MDHEN, CDR2 SYDVKM, per germline. The CDR3 is 15 residues long. The junction had 7 bases not matched to a gene; V was cut back by 5 bases and J by 3 bases. The CDR3 loop reads CASSLGDRVNQPQHF. The CDR3 region has the DNA TGTGCCAGCAGTCTGGGGGACAGAGTCAATCAGCCCCAGCATTTT.

This clone was seen a few times. The chain uses TRBV19 and TRBJ2-2, with TRBD2 as a possible D gene (6 bases). V gave up 3 bases and J gave up 5 bases, with 22 bases separating them. Germline assignment: CDR1 LNHDA and CDR2 SQIVND (reference sequence). CDR3 size: 18 residues. This CDR3 reads CASSMSGFEGGKTGELFF. CDR3 nucleotide sequence: TGTGCCAGTAGTATGTCGGGTTTTGAGGGCGGGAAAACCGGGGAGCTGTTTTTT.

The rearrangement joins TRBV27 to TRBJ2-3; no clear D. The V end lost 8 bases, the J end lost 5 bases, and 23 bases lay between the germline ends. CDR1 MNHEY and CDR2 SMNVEV come from the germline V gene (reference sequence). The CDR3 has 16 residues. In DNA, the CDR3 is TGTGCCAGCGGGTCCAGGTTGCAAGTAGTTCGAGATACGCAGTATTTT. Its translation: CASGSRLQVVRDTQYF.

The chain recombines TRBV5-1 with TRBJ1-2, with 9 bases matching TRBD1. This CDR3 region has 14 residues. Per the germline V gene, CDR1 is SGHRS and CDR2 is YFSETQ. V shed 3 bases and J 5 bases; nucleotides not matched to a gene: 5. The CDR3 sequence is CASSSTGQGYGYTF. The CDR3 DNA sequence: TGCGCCAGCAGCTCCACGGGACAGGGTTATGGCTACACCTTC.

The gene calls are TRBV4-1 and TRBJ1-5; D possibly corresponds to TRBD1 (6 bases). Germline V gene lookup returns CDR1 MGHRA and CDR2 YSYEKL. The germline V and J ends were trimmed by 0 bases and 7 bases, with 7 bases remaining between them. The CDR3 is 13 amino acids. The CDR3 loop is CASSQDQGQPQHF. Here the CDR3 DNA reads TGCGCCAGCAGCCAAGATCAGGGGCAGCCCCAGCATTTT.

This clone was picked up a small number of times. The rearrangement links TRBV28 to TRBJ1-4, with 12 bases lining up with TRBD1. V gave up 7 bases and J gave up 10 bases; unmatched junction bases: 10. The CDR3 is 15 residues long. Germline V lookup: CDR1 MDHEN, CDR2 SYDVKM. The CDR3 reads CASIPWGQGAGKLFF. CDR3 DNA: TGTGCCAGCATCCCTTGGGGACAGGGGGCTGGAAAACTGTTTTTT.

The V and J genes are TRBV5-1 and TRBJ1-1, with TRBD1 matching 8 bases. The germline gives CDR1 SGHRS, CDR2 YFSETQ. The J segment lost 0 bases and the V segment lost 5 bases, leaving 3 bases of the junction unmatched. This CDR3 contains 14 residues. The chain's CDR3 is CASRETGVNTEAFF. The CDR3 coding sequence is TGCGCCAGCAGAGAGACAGGGGTGAACACTGAAGCTTTCTTT. The whole variable domain, remainder taken from reference TRBV5-1 and TRBJ1-1, is KAGVTQTPRYLIKTRGQQVTLSCSPISGHRSVSWYQQTPGQGLQFLFEYFSETQRNKGNFPGRFSGRQFSNSRSEMNVSTLELGDSALYLCASRETGVNTEAFFGQGTRLTVV.